These 21 T cell receptor beta chains came from one sample sequenced in a study of blood T cell repertoires in COVID-19. Sequenced by immunoSEQ multiplex PCR; TCRdb stores in-frame clones only, minus some. This table has 150,000 or so clones, 84% appearing once. Sequenced sample: peripheral blood. Receptors were obtained from a human donor in a cohort sampled during active COVID-19.

The rearrangement joins TRBV9 to TRBJ2-1; the match to TRBD2 covers 9 bases. Germline V gives CDR1 SGDLS, CDR2 YYNGEE. Trimming removed 3 bases from V and 8 bases from J; junction bases left unmatched: 3. The CDR3 has 13 residues. The CDR3 region is CASSALAGHEQFF. DNA of the CDR3: TGTGCCAGCAGCGCTCTAGCGGGGCATGAGCAGTTCTTC.

The rearrangement links TRBV7-2 to TRBJ2-7, with TRBD1 matching 8 bases. The CDR3 sequence is 14 residues long. V lost 3 bases, J lost 1 base, and 2 bases stayed unmatched. The germline V gene encodes CDR1 SGHTA and CDR2 FQGNSA. The DNA for the CDR3 is TGTGCCAGCAGCTTGACAGGGGCGTCCTACGAGCAGTACTTC. Translating gives CASSLTGASYEQYF.

The chain combines TRBV30 with TRBJ1-5, with 7 nucleotides matching TRBD1. The J segment lost 6 bases and the V segment lost 2 bases, leaving 4 bases of the junction unmatched. The CDR3 loop spans 13 amino acids. Germline loops: CDR1 GTSNPN, CDR2 SVGIG (reference sequence). CDR3 protein: CAWSTGDGQPQHF. CDR3 nucleotide sequence: TGTGCCTGGAGTACAGGGGATGGTCAGCCCCAGCATTTT.

The CDR3 spells CASSLLGQGDTGELFF. In nucleotides, the CDR3 is TGCGCCAGCAGCTTGTTGGGACAGGGTGACACCGGGGAGCTGTTTTTT. The chain carries TRBV5-1 and TRBJ2-2, with 9 bases that match TRBD1. The germline gives CDR1 SGHRS, CDR2 YFSETQ. This CDR3 is built from 16 residues. V shed 1 base and J 3 bases; nucleotides not matched to a gene: 4.

This clone has a handful of counts. The V and J genes are TRBV5-1 and TRBJ1-4; D gene ambiguous. The CDR3 loop spans 13 amino acids. The V end lost 0 bases, the J end lost 8 bases, and 8 bases lay between the germline ends. Germline CDR1 and CDR2: SGHRS and YFSETQ. The CDR3 DNA follows: TGCGCCAGCAGCTTGGATACTAGGGAAAAACTGTTTTTT. Encoded protein: CASSLDTREKLFF.

The rearrangement joins TRBV28 to TRBJ1-2; D might be TRBD1 (5 bases). This CDR3 is 14 amino acids long. Trimming removed 7 bases from V and 9 bases from J, with 21 bases in between. Germline V gives CDR1 MDHEN, CDR2 SYDVKM. The CDR3 DNA reads as TGTGCCAGCATTCCGTTGCGGGGCGTACGGAGCTACACCTTC. Protein: CASIPLRGVRSYTF.

The rearrangement uses TRBV25-1 and TRBJ1-6; 10 bases are shared with TRBD1. V shed 8 bases and J 7 bases; nucleotides not matched to a gene: 8. In germline, CDR1 is MGHDK, CDR2 SYGVNS. This CDR3 has 15 residues. The CDR3 region is CASRDDRGPNSPLHF. The CDR3 region has the DNA TGTGCCAGCCGGGACGACAGGGGGCCAAATTCACCCCTCCACTTT. Complete variable domain (other parts from reference TRBV25-1 and TRBJ1-6): EADIYQTPRYLVIGTGKKITLECSQTMGHDKMYWYQQDPGMELHLIHYSYGVNSTEKGDLSSESTVSRIRTEHFPLTLESARPSHTSQYLCASRDDRGPNSPLHFGNGTRLTVT.

The J gene is TRBJ2-5, the V gene TRBV9; TRBD2 matches at 8 bases. After removal of 0 bases from V and 5 bases from J, the junction contained 9 bases not matched to a gene. Germline-derived CDR1 and CDR2 are SGDLS and YYNGEE. The CDR3 consists of 16 residues. CDR3 bases: TGTGCCAGCAGCGTAGGGGTCAGCGGGGGTGCGGAGACCCAGTACTTC. It specifies CASSVGVSGGAETQYF.

The J gene is TRBJ1-3, the V gene TRBV7-2; D is unclear. Trimming cost V 1 base and J 1 base, with 8 bases left between them. Germline assignment: CDR1 SGHTA and CDR2 FQGNSA. This CDR3 spans 15 amino acids. The CDR3 sequence: CASSLGRGSGNTIYF. The DNA for the CDR3 is TGTGCCAGCAGCTTAGGACGGGGTTCTGGAAACACCATATATTTT.

This chain joins TRBV5-1 and TRBJ1-2; 10 bases are shared with TRBD1. The junction had 2 bases not matched to a gene; V was cut back by 4 bases and J by 5 bases. The CDR3 has 13 amino acids. Germline V gene lookup returns CDR1 SGHRS and CDR2 YFSETQ. The CDR3 spells CASSAGQGYGYTF. The CDR3 coding sequence is TGCGCCAGCAGCGCGGGACAGGGGTATGGCTACACCTTC. Based on the CDR3 plus reference TRBV5-1 and TRBJ1-2, the full variable domain is KAGVTQTPRYLIKTRGQQVTLSCSPISGHRSVSWYQQTPGQGLQFLFEYFSETQRNKGNFPGRFSGRQFSNSRSEMNVSTLELGDSALYLCASSAGQGYGYTFGSGTRLTVV.

The chain uses TRBV7-3 and TRBJ2-3; 7 bases match TRBD2. V lost 6 bases and J lost 6; bases outside the gene matches: 6. Germline CDR1 is SGHTA and CDR2 is FQGTGA. This CDR3 comprises 13 residues. The CDR3 bases are TGTGCCAGCAGGTCGGGAGGCGGCGATACGCAGTATTTT. This gives the protein CASRSGGGDTQYF.

The chain joins TRBV5-4 to TRBJ2-7; TRBD2 matches 8 bases. The CDR3 has 14 amino acids. The germline gives CDR1 SGHNT, CDR2 YYREEE (reference sequence). Germline trimming cut 3 bases from V and 3 bases from J; bases unmatched to any gene: 5. CDR3 region: CASSSRRGDYEQYF. The CDR3 nucleotides read TGTGCCAGCAGCTCTCGGCGGGGGGACTACGAGCAGTACTTC.

The chain links TRBV5-6 to TRBJ2-5; D may be TRBD1 (6 bases). Germline assignment: CDR1 SGHDT and CDR2 YYEEEE. This CDR3 contains 13 residues. Trimming cost V 4 bases and J 5 bases, with 12 bases left between them. In DNA, the CDR3 is TGTGCCAGCAGCCCAAACGACAGGGAGACCCAGTACTTC. It codes for CASSPNDRETQYF.

The chain recombines TRBV19 with TRBJ1-1; possibly TRBD1 for D (6 bases). This CDR3 contains 13 residues. V lost 5 bases and J 6 bases, leaving 13 bases between the germline ends. Germline V gene sequence: CDR1 LNHDA, CDR2 SQIVND (reference sequence). The CDR3 region is CASSPQGTAEAFF. The CDR3 bases are TGTGCCAGTAGTCCCCAGGGGACGGCTGAAGCTTTCTTT.

The chain combines TRBV3-1 (or the pseudogene TRBV3-2) with TRBJ2-1, with 7 bases matching TRBD2. CDR3 length equals 15 residues. Trimming at V came to 4 bases and at J to 0 bases, leaving 3 bases not matched to a gene. Germline lookup yields CDR1 LGHDT and CDR2 YNNKEL (reference sequence). The CDR3 here is CASSRLAVSYNEQFF. The CDR3 DNA follows: TGTGCCAGCAGCCGGCTAGCGGTCTCCTACAATGAGCAGTTCTTC.

The CDR3 here is CASSPPYRALQETQYF. CDR3 nucleotide sequence: TGTGCCAGCAGTCCACCCTACAGGGCCCTCCAAGAGACCCAGTACTTC. This chain links TRBV5-6 with TRBJ2-5; tentatively, D is TRBD1 (6 bases). V lost 5 bases and J 1 base, leaving 18 bases between the germline ends. The CDR3 consists of 16 residues. Germline V CDR1 and CDR2: SGHDT, YYEEEE.

V is TRBV9 and J is TRBJ2-2; a weak D match, TRBD2 (6 bases). The V gene lost 0 bases and the J gene lost 7 bases, with 13 bases spanning the gap. The CDR3 runs 15 residues. Germline CDR1 is SGDLS and CDR2 is YYNGEE. The CDR3 bases are TGTGCCAGCAGCGTAGTGGCGGGGACGGGCGGGGAGCTGTTTTTT. Amino acid sequence: CASSVVAGTGGELFF. The whole variable domain, filled in from reference TRBV9 and TRBJ2-2, reads DSGVTQTPKHLITATGQRVTLRCSPRSGDLSVYWYQQSLDQGLQFLIQYYNGEERAKGNILERFSAQQFPDLHSELNLSSLELGDSALYFCASSVVAGTGGELFFGEGSRLTVL.

The rearrangement joins TRBV7-3 to TRBJ2-2, with D possibly TRBD1 on 5 matching bases. Trimming stripped 4 bases from V and 7 bases from J, with 7 bases between. Germline-derived CDR1 and CDR2 are SGHTA and FQGTGA. The CDR3 contains 12 residues. CDR3 loop: CASSSTVGELFF. CDR3 bases: TGTGCCAGCAGCTCGACAGTCGGGGAGCTGTTTTTT.

This chain joins TRBV3-1 (or the pseudogene TRBV3-2) and TRBJ1-4, with a weak D call TRBD1 (5 bases). Deletions cut 5 bases from V and 0 bases from J, with 13 bases between. CDR1 LGHDT and CDR2 YNNKEL come from the germline V gene (reference sequence). This CDR3 contains 16 residues. The CDR3 nucleotides read TGTGCCAGCAGCAAGGACACCCCTGCAACTAATGAAAAACTGTTTTTT. It specifies CASSKDTPATNEKLFF.

The genes are TRBV6-5 and TRBJ1-2; 10 bases map to TRBD1. V gave up 0 bases and J gave up 6 bases; unmatched junction bases: 4. Looked up from germline, CDR1 is MNHEY and CDR2 is SVGAGI. This CDR3 is 15 amino acids long. CDR3 residues: CASSYSGQGGHGYTF. In DNA form, the CDR3 reads TGTGCCAGCAGTTACTCTGGACAGGGGGGTCATGGCTACACCTTC.

The V call is TRBV23-1, the J call TRBJ2-3, with unresolved D. TRBV23-1 has ORF status, its function being uncertain. The CDR3 covers 18 residues. The ends were cut back, 5 bases at V and 0 bases at J, with 21 bases in the middle. The chain's CDR3 is CASSFFSLGQVSTDTQYF. In nucleotides, the CDR3 is TGCGCCAGCAGTTTTTTTTCACTGGGCCAGGTCAGCACAGATACGCAGTATTTT.